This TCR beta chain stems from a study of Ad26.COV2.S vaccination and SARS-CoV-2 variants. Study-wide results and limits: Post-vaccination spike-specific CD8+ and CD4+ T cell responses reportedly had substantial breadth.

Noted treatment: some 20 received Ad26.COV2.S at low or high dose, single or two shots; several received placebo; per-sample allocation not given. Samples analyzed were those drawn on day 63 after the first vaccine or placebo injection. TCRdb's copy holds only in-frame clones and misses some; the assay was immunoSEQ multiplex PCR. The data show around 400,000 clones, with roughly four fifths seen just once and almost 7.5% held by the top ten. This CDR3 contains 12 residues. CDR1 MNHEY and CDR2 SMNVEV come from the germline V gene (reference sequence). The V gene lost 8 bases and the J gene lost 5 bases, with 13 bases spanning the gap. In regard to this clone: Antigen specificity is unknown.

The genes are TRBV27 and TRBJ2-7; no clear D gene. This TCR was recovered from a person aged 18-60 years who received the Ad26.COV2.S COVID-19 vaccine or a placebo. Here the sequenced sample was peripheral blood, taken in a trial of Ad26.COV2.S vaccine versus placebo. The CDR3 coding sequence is TGTGCCAGCGGAAGCTTTCTGGACGAGCAGTACTTC. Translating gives CASGSFLDEQYF.